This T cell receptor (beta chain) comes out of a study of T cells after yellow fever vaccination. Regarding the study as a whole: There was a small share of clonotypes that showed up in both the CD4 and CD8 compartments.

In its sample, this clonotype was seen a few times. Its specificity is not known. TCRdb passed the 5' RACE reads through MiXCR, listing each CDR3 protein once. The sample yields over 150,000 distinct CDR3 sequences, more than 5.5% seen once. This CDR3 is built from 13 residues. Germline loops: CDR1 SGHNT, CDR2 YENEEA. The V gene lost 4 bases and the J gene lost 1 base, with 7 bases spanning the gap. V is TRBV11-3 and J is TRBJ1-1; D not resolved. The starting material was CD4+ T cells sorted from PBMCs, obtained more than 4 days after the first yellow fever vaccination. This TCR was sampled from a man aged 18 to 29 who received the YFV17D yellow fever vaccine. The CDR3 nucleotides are TGTGCCAGCAGCTACGAACGGAACACTGAAGCTTTCTTT. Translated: CASSYERNTEAFF.